This T cell receptor beta chain is drawn from a study of OX40 agonist ivuxolimab in advanced cancers. This clone came up once. Sequenced by immunoSEQ multiplex PCR; TCRdb stores in-frame clones only, minus some. This table has over 20,000 clones, approximately 86% appearing once. The timepoints at which blood was sampled were baseline, cycle 4 day 1, and cycle 7 day 1. Per germline, CDR1 LNHNV and CDR2 YYDKDF (reference sequence). The CDR3 is made up of 15 amino acids. V was shortened by 0 bases and J by 4 bases, with 10 bases between the two germline ends. This TCR derives from an adult with an advanced solid tumor such as melanoma, head and neck, liver or kidney cancer. V and J are TRBV15 and TRBJ1-3; D is unresolved. The source was CD4+ or CD8+ T cells sorted from blood, collected in a trial of the OX40 agonist ivuxolimab. CDR3: CATSRDKGIGNTIYF. CDR3 in DNA: TGTGCCACCAGCAGAGATAAAGGGATAGGAAACACCATATATTTT.